These T cell receptor beta chains were read from a single sample in a study of spatial heterogeneity in lung cancer. TCRdb processed the 5' RACE reads anew with MiXCR; each CDR3 protein has one entry. The top ten clones hold 15% of a sample with 3,200 or so distinct CDR3 sequences, roughly 6.1% of them seen once. The sequencing here drew on lung tumor tissue, taken at surgery. These receptors came from a male donor with early-stage non-small cell lung cancer. Both conserved end residues are part of each CDR3. A D gene is named only where the DNA matches it firmly. Expanded clones are given a class, and other clones once, few, many or no size at all.

v_call: TRBV20-1
clone_size: .
d_call: TRBD1
j_call: TRBJ1-5
cdr3_nt: TGCAGTGCTCAACCGACAGGGAATCAGCCCCAGCATTTT
cdr3_aa: CSAQPTGNQPQHF

v_call: TRBV20-1
clone_size: medium-sized
d_call: .
j_call: TRBJ1-6
cdr3_nt: TGCAGTGCTAGAGTCGGATGGAACGATAATTCACCCCTCCACTTT
cdr3_aa: CSARVGWNDNSPLHF

v_call: TRBV6-1
clone_size: .
d_call: TRBD1
j_call: TRBJ1-5
cdr3_nt: TGTGCCAGCAGTGGACGACAGGGGTACAATCAGCCCCAGCATTTT
cdr3_aa: CASSGRQGYNQPQHF

v_call: TRBV29-1
clone_size: many
d_call: .
j_call: TRBJ2-2
cdr3_nt: TGCAGCGTTGATTTTCATAGCGGGGAGCTGTTTTTT
cdr3_aa: CSVDFHSGELFF

v_call: TRBV27
clone_size: large
d_call: .
j_call: TRBJ1-3
cdr3_nt: TGTGCCAGCAGCCGGGGACCGGGAAACACCATATATTTT
cdr3_aa: CASSRGPGNTIYF

v_call: TRBV5-1
clone_size: medium-sized
d_call: TRBD1
j_call: TRBJ1-1
cdr3_nt: TGCGCCACCCAAGACAGGGCCGGCACTGAAGCTTTCTTT
cdr3_aa: CATQDRAGTEAFF

v_call: TRBV10-3
clone_size: medium-sized
d_call: .
j_call: TRBJ1-1
cdr3_nt: TGTGCCATCAGTGAGCGTGGGGGCGACACTGAAGCTTTCTTT
cdr3_aa: CAISERGGDTEAFF

v_call: TRBV5-1
clone_size: medium-sized
d_call: .
j_call: TRBJ2-1
cdr3_nt: TGCGCCAGCAGTCAGGAGGGGACCTACAATGAGCAGTTCTTC
cdr3_aa: CASSQEGTYNEQFF

v_call: TRBV19
clone_size: many
d_call: .
j_call: TRBJ1-5
cdr3_nt: TGTGCCATCGCAGGTGATAGCAATCAGCCCCAGCATTTT
cdr3_aa: CAIAGDSNQPQHF

v_call: TRBV6-6
clone_size: large
d_call: .
j_call: TRBJ1-1
cdr3_nt: TGTGCCAGCAGTCCACACCTTAACACTGAAGCTTTCTTT
cdr3_aa: CASSPHLNTEAFF

v_call: TRBV5-6
clone_size: medium-sized
d_call: TRBD1
j_call: TRBJ2-7
cdr3_nt: TGTGCCAGCAGCTTGTCGGGACAGGGAGTCTACGAGCAGTACTTC
cdr3_aa: CASSLSGQGVYEQYF

v_call: TRBV28
clone_size: medium-sized
d_call: .
j_call: TRBJ1-3
cdr3_nt: TGTGCCAGCAGTTCGACAGGTACGAGAGGAAACACCATATATTTT
cdr3_aa: CASSSTGTRGNTIYF

v_call: TRBV11-2
clone_size: .
d_call: .
j_call: TRBJ1-3
cdr3_nt: TGTGCCAGCACCATCTTCGGATCTGGAAACACCATATATTTT
cdr3_aa: CASTIFGSGNTIYF

v_call: TRBV3-1
clone_size: many
d_call: TRBD2
j_call: TRBJ2-2
cdr3_nt: TGTGCCAGCAGCCAGGGACGGGAGGGCCTCGGGGAGCTGTTTTTT
cdr3_aa: CASSQGREGLGELFF

v_call: TRBV28
clone_size: medium-sized
d_call: .
j_call: TRBJ1-2
cdr3_nt: TGTGCCAGCAGCCTCCGGGCGGAAAGCTATGGCTACACCTTC
cdr3_aa: CASSLRAESYGYTF

v_call: TRBV28
clone_size: medium-sized
d_call: TRBD1
j_call: TRBJ1-1
cdr3_nt: TGTGCCAGCAGTACGATGACAGGGGTCGCAGCTTTCTTT
cdr3_aa: CASSTMTGVAAFF

v_call: TRBV7-6
clone_size: medium-sized
d_call: .
j_call: TRBJ2-7
cdr3_nt: TGTGCCAGCAGCTTAGGGGGGCCCGTGACAGTAAATGAGCAGTACTTC
cdr3_aa: CASSLGGPVTVNEQYF

v_call: TRBV6-5
clone_size: medium-sized
d_call: TRBD1
j_call: TRBJ2-2
cdr3_nt: TGTGCCAGCAGTTACGTTCTGGGACAGGGAACCGGGGAGCTGTTTTTT
cdr3_aa: CASSYVLGQGTGELFF

v_call: TRBV20-1
clone_size: medium-sized
d_call: TRBD2
j_call: TRBJ2-3
cdr3_nt: TGCAGTGCCGCTGGGACTAGCTGGTCAGATACGCAGTATTTT
cdr3_aa: CSAAGTSWSDTQYF

v_call: TRBV6-1
clone_size: medium-sized
d_call: .
j_call: TRBJ1-6
cdr3_nt: TGTGCCAGCAGTGAAGCGCGCCAGGGGTTCACACCCCTCCACTTT
cdr3_aa: CASSEARQGFTPLHF

v_call: TRBV6-2/TRBV6-3
clone_size: medium-sized
d_call: .
j_call: TRBJ1-5
cdr3_nt: TGTGCCAGCCTCAAACAGGGACTAAGCAATCAGCCCCAGCATTTT
cdr3_aa: CASLKQGLSNQPQHF

v_call: TRBV7-2
clone_size: large
d_call: .
j_call: TRBJ1-1
cdr3_nt: TGTGCCAGCAGCTGGAGGCAGGTTAACACTGAAGCTTTCTTT
cdr3_aa: CASSWRQVNTEAFF

v_call: TRBV9
clone_size: medium-sized
d_call: TRBD2
j_call: TRBJ2-1
cdr3_nt: TGTGCCAGCAGCGAAACTAGCGGGAGAAGGAGTGAGCAGTTCTTC
cdr3_aa: CASSETSGRRSEQFF

v_call: TRBV18
clone_size: medium-sized
d_call: .
j_call: TRBJ2-5
cdr3_nt: TGTGCCAGCTCACCATTCGGTGGAAGTGGAGAGACCCAGTACTTC
cdr3_aa: CASSPFGGSGETQYF

v_call: TRBV28
clone_size: .
d_call: .
j_call: TRBJ2-7
cdr3_nt: TGTGCCAGCAGTACCCCAGGGGCCCGGGAGCAGTACTTC
cdr3_aa: CASSTPGAREQYF

v_call: TRBV28
clone_size: medium-sized
d_call: TRBD2
j_call: TRBJ2-7
cdr3_nt: TGTGCCAGCAGTTCACTAGCGGTCTCCTACGAGCAGTACTTC
cdr3_aa: CASSSLAVSYEQYF